This T cell receptor beta chain was recorded in a study of blood T cell repertoires in COVID-19. Turning to the study itself: Acute and convalescent COVID-19 samples came from the United States, Italy and Spain. From T cells, B-cell-depleted T cells, or PBMCs came the material, which was cDNA or gDNA.

CDR1 LGHDT and CDR2 YNNKEL come from the germline V gene (reference sequence). The CDR3 covers 14 residues. V was clipped by 3 bases and J by 10 bases; unmatched bases: 5. Study processing details: Reference gene primer amplification in the assay estimated nucleated cell counts. Profiled with immunoSEQ multiplex PCR; TCRdb holds only in-frame clones, not every one. The DNA gave D and trimming, while V, J and clone size come from that table. The sample has 250,000 to 300,000 clones; 70% to 90% are singletons. This clonotype originated in a woman aged 70 to 79 with acute or convalescent COVID-19. Sequences were obtained from peripheral blood. The chain couples TRBV3-1 (or the pseudogene TRBV3-2) to TRBJ1-6; 8 bases match TRBD1. The CDR3 region is CASSHGQGVSPLHF. The DNA of the CDR3 is TGTGCCAGCAGCCATGGACAGGGTGTCTCACCCCTCCACTTT.